This T cell receptor (beta chain) was identified during a study of control samples from healthy donors and cancer patients (TCRdb year 2020). This clone has only one observation. The antigen it binds to is not known. Per-base quality was not reported, and no clone a single base away is much larger than it. To prepare the library, the immunoSEQ multiplex PCR assay was applied. Entries here come from immuneACCESS through TCRdb and include only in-frame sequences with V and J called. Some clones fail to appear in such tables; in the studies checked, an unresolved V gene covers under half of the shortfall, and the cause of the remainder is unknown. In this sample the table shows 54,000 or so clones, 85% to 95% of which occur a single time. Clones ranked in the top ten supply approximately 2.4% of the sample. The CDR3 runs 15 amino acids, cysteine and phenylalanine included. The kept DNA is CDR3 alone, 45 bases in frame from the first base. Trimming removed 5 bases from V and 6 bases from J, leaving 17 bases between the germline ends. For CDR1 and CDR2, the germline V gene lists MNHEY and SVGAGI.

The sequence was obtained from a young man in good health. Material for sequencing was blood. The sequence links TRBV6-5 to TRBJ1-5; 6 matching bases give a weak D call of TRBD1. The CDR3 reads CASSIQTTGFQPQHF. Read as DNA, the sequence is TGTGCCAGCAGTATTCAGACTACAGGGTTTCAGCCCCAGCATTTT.